The present entry profiles one TCR beta chain with its context. The method was immunoSEQ multiplex PCR; TCRdb's version includes in-frame clones alone and lacks a portion of them. The data contain roughly 250,000 clones, roughly 88% of them seen just once; the ten biggest clones take up about 4.3%. This sample was taken from a study of blood T cell repertoires in COVID-19. V was trimmed by 4 bases and J by 2 bases, leaving 9 bases between them. Germline lookup yields CDR1 SQVTM and CDR2 ANQGSEA. The CDR3 has 13 amino acids. The sequencing input was PBMCs or T cells enriched from blood (not recorded which). The chain is built from TRBV29-1 and TRBJ2-1, with D possibly matching TRBD2 (6 bases). This sequence originates from a woman in her thirties who had recovered from COVID-19. This CDR3 is CSVAGLAYNEQFF. The CDR3 nucleotides are TGCAGCGTTGCGGGACTCGCCTACAATGAGCAGTTCTTC.